This TCR beta chain was sequenced for a study of early T cells in non-severe SARS-CoV-2 infection. Unique molecular identifier tags were affixed to discrete cDNA molecules. TCRdb used MiXCR to reprocess the 5' RACE reads, holding one entry per CDR3 protein. The table has some 67,000 distinct CDR3 sequences, roughly an eighth seen once. The V and J ends lost 0 bases and 0 bases respectively, with 9 bases between them. The CDR3 covers 15 residues. Looked up from germline, CDR1 is DFQATT and CDR2 is SNEGSKA (reference sequence). The TCR sequence derives from an adult who was a healthcare worker with PCR-confirmed SARS-CoV-2 infection or an uninfected control (not recorded which). Sequencing was carried out using whole blood. The chain links TRBV20-1 to TRBJ2-4, with D unresolved. CDR3 in DNA: TGCAGTGCTAGAGAAGGTTGGGCAGCCAAAAACATTCAGTACTTC. Amino acids: CSAREGWAAKNIQYF.